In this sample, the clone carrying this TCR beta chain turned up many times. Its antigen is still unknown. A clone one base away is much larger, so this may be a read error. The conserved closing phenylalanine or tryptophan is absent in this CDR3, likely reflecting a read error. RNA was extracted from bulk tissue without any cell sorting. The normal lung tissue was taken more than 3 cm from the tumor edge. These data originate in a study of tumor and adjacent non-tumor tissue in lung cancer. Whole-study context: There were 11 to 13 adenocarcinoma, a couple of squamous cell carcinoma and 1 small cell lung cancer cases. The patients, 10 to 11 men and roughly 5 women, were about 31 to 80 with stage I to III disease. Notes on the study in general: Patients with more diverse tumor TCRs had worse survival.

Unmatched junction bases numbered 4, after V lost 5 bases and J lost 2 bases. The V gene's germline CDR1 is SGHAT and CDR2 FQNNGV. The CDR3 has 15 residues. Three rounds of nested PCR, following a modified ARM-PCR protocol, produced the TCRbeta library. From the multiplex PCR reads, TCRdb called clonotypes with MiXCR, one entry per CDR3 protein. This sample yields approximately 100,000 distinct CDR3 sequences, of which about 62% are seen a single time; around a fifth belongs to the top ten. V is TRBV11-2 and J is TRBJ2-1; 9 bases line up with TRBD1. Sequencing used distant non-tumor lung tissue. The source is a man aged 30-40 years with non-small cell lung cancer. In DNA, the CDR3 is TGTGCCAGCAGCCTCCGGGACAGGGCCTACAATGAGCAGTTCCTC. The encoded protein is CASSLRDRAYNEQFL.